Each of the 18 T cell receptor beta chains below was sequenced from the same sample in a study of TIL therapy for anti-PD-1-resistant metastatic lung cancer. This was the immunoSEQ v3 assay. Assay: immunoSEQ multiplex PCR; the TCRdb copy retains only in-frame clones and omits some. The table records under 11,000 clones, approximately 60% of them present only once. Documented time point: pre-treatment sample, taken before nivolumab and TIL therapy. Tumor tissue came from excised metastases, mostly pleural nodules or supraclavicular lymph nodes. This material consisted of tumor tissue, taken at baseline. Receptor source: a person between 25 and 80 years old with non-small cell lung cancer.

This chain uses TRBV5-1 with TRBJ2-3; 12 nucleotides match TRBD2. This CDR3 is 17 amino acids long. V dropped 3 bases and J dropped 4; count of bases not matched to a gene: 9. Germline V CDR1 and CDR2: SGHRS, YFSETQ. Here the CDR3 DNA reads TGCGCCAGCAGCTCTCCCCCCTCTAGCGGGGGGGCAGATACGCAGTATTTT. This sequence encodes CASSSPPSSGGADTQYF.

The chain has TRBV6-5 and TRBJ2-7; TRBD1 is a possible D gene (5 bases). Germline V gene data show CDR1 as MNHEY and CDR2 as SVGAGI. V lost 8 bases to trimming and J lost 0 bases, with 14 bases between them. This CDR3 is 14 amino acids long. The DNA of the CDR3 is TGTGCCAGCGGAAATCGGCAGGGCTCCTACGAGCAGTACTTC. It is translated as CASGNRQGSYEQYF.

This clone is a singleton in its sample. The chain links TRBV27 to TRBJ2-1; TRBD2 matches 8 bases. The V gene's germline CDR1 is MNHEY and CDR2 SMNVEV (reference sequence). The trim removed 4 bases at V and 0 bases at J, leaving 2 bases unmatched. The CDR3 contains 15 residues. The CDR3 nucleotides read TGTGCCAGCAGTTCGGGGGGGGTCTCCTACAATGAGCAGTTCTTC. It yields the protein CASSSGGVSYNEQFF.

V gene TRBV20-1 combines with J gene TRBJ1-5; no reliable D call. CDR3 length: 11 residues. The V and J ends lost 3 bases and 6 bases respectively, with 6 bases between them. Germline V gives CDR1 DFQATT, CDR2 SNEGSKA (reference sequence). CDR3 region: CSARGFQPQHF. The CDR3 region has the DNA TGCAGTGCTAGGGGCTTTCAGCCCCAGCATTTT.

The V and J genes are TRBV6-1 and TRBJ2-4; D not certain. The CDR3 extends over 13 amino acids. Looked up from germline, CDR1 is MNHNS and CDR2 is SASEGT. V was clipped by 6 bases and J by 1 base, with 7 bases between them. The CDR3 DNA reads TGTGCCAGCAGGGGTCAGGCCAAAAACATTCAGTACTTC. It codes for CASRGQAKNIQYF.

The CDR3 loop is CASSQLAGGPYAQFF. The CDR3 region has the DNA TGTGCCAGCAGCCAACTAGCGGGGGGGCCCTATGCGCAGTTCTTC. This sequence joins TRBV7-2 and TRBJ2-1; 13 bases fit TRBD2. The junction had 10 bases not matched to a gene; V was cut back by 5 bases and J by 12 bases. CDR3 length equals 15 residues. Germline values: CDR1 SGHTA, CDR2 FQGNSA. Filled out from reference TRBV7-2 and TRBJ2-1, the complete variable domain reads GAGVSQSPSNKVTEKGKDVELRCDPISGHTALYWYRQSLGQGLEFLIYFQGNSAPDKSGLPSDRFSAERTGGSVSTLTIQRTQQEDSAVYLCASSQLAGGPYAQFFGPGTRLTVL.

This sequence joins TRBV19 and TRBJ1-1, with D perhaps TRBD1 (5 bases). Trimming cost V 7 bases and J 1 base, with 10 bases left between them. The CDR3 extends over 13 amino acids. Germline values: CDR1 LNHDA, CDR2 SQIVND (reference sequence). CDR3 coding DNA: TGTGCCAGTATTGGGACGGCGAACACTGAAGCTTTCTTT. Protein sequence: CASIGTANTEAFF.

The count of this clone is one. V usage is TRBV19 and J usage is TRBJ1-3, with unresolved D. Germline assignment: CDR1 LNHDA and CDR2 SQIVND (reference sequence). The CDR3 runs 14 residues. Trimming removed 6 bases from V and 0 bases from J, with 9 bases in between. This CDR3 reads CASSLGRSGNTIYF. CDR3 sequence (DNA): TGTGCCAGTAGCCTAGGACGCTCTGGAAACACCATATATTTT.

The chain joins TRBV18 to TRBJ2-6; D call uncertain. The CDR3 sequence is 16 residues long. V was pared by 5 bases and J by 4 bases, with 15 bases between. Germline V CDR1 and CDR2: KGHSH, LQKENI. The CDR3 protein is CASSGRFFEGANVLTF. Here the CDR3 DNA reads TGTGCCAGCTCAGGACGGTTTTTCGAAGGGGCCAACGTCCTGACTTTC.

The chain combines TRBV7-9 with TRBJ2-7, with 8 bases identical to TRBD2. Per germline, CDR1 SEHNR and CDR2 FQNEAQ (reference sequence). Trimming at V came to 6 bases and at J to 3 bases, leaving 7 bases not matched to a gene. This CDR3 region has 14 residues. CDR3: CASRPREGLYEQYF. The CDR3 region has the DNA TGTGCCAGCAGGCCTCGGGAGGGCCTCTACGAGCAGTACTTC.

This chain joins TRBV29-1 and TRBJ2-3, with 9 bases aligning to TRBD2. V lost 1 base to trimming and J lost 1 base; unmatched junction nucleotides: 0. The CDR3 contains 14 residues. Per germline, CDR1 SQVTM and CDR2 ANQGSEA. The CDR3 loop reads CSVEGGRGTDTQYF. CDR3 bases: TGCAGCGTTGAAGGCGGGAGGGGCACAGATACGCAGTATTTT.

The V gene is TRBV6-6, the J gene TRBJ2-1; no reliable D call. Germline values: CDR1 MNHNY, CDR2 SVGAGI (reference sequence). Trimming took off 6 bases at V and 8 bases at J, with 8 bases between the two ends. This CDR3 is 11 amino acids long. This chain's CDR3 is CASSPKDEQFF. In DNA, the CDR3 is TGTGCCAGCAGCCCTAAGGATGAGCAGTTCTTC.

The chain employs TRBV6-1 and TRBJ2-7; 8 bases are shared with TRBD1. Germline loops: CDR1 MNHNS, CDR2 SASEGT. The J segment lost 2 bases and the V segment lost 6 bases, leaving 6 bases of the junction unmatched. The CDR3 is 14 residues long. The DNA for the CDR3 is TGTGCCAGCAGACCGGGACAGGAGACCTACGAGCAGTACTTC. It yields the protein CASRPGQETYEQYF.

About this clone: The junction departs from the called germline gene at one end, perhaps through a read error. This sequence joins TRBV5-1 and TRBJ2-3; the match to TRBD2 covers 11 bases. The CDR3 runs 17 residues. The germline V gene has CDR1 SGHRS and CDR2 YFSETQ. In DNA, the CDR3 is TGCGCCAGCAGCCCCGGGACTAGCGGTTCCAGGACAGATGCGCAGTATTTT. This gives the protein CASSPGTSGSRTDAQYF.

Within the sample, this clone is medium-sized (0.01 to 0.1%). The CDR3 sequence is CASSSKGQLEGYTF. Here the CDR3 DNA reads TGTGCCAGCAGCTCGAAGGGACAGCTCGAGGGCTACACCTTC. This chain uses TRBV5-4 with TRBJ1-2; 7 bases fit TRBD1. With 3 bases clipped from V and 8 bases from J, the junction kept 10 bases outside the gene matches. Germline assignment: CDR1 SGHNT and CDR2 YYREEE (reference sequence). CDR3 size: 14 residues.

J is TRBJ1-5 and V is TRBV5-6; no clear D gene. Looked up from germline, CDR1 is SGHDT and CDR2 is YYEEEE. V lost 0 bases and J lost 4, with 8 bases in between. The CDR3 sequence is 14 residues long. For the CDR3, the DNA is TGTGCCAGCAGCTTGGGTTTCGGGAATCAGCCCCAGCATTTT. Protein product: CASSLGFGNQPQHF.

This clone was picked up a small number of times. The chain joins TRBV28 to TRBJ1-2; D unclear. V was cut by 2 bases and J by 4 bases, with 17 bases left in between. The germline V gene encodes CDR1 MDHEN and CDR2 SYDVKM. The length of the CDR3 is 16 residues. CDR3 DNA sequence: TGTGCCAGCAGTTTAAGGCGTCCGAGTTCTAGCTATGGCTACACCTTC. Translated, it gives CASSLRRPSSSYGYTF.

The V gene is TRBV19, the J gene TRBJ2-6; the D is unclear. This CDR3 region has 17 residues. In germline, CDR1 is LNHDA, CDR2 SQIVND (reference sequence). The V gene lost 5 bases and the J gene lost 0 bases, with 14 bases spanning the gap. The DNA for the CDR3 is TGTGCCAGTAGTCCCACCATCAGTTTCTCTGGGGCCAACGTCCTGACTTTC. It yields the protein CASSPTISFSGANVLTF.